This TCR beta chain was documented in a study of memory CD4+ T cells and cytomegalovirus serostatus. The CDR3 is 18 residues long. The V and J ends lost 3 bases and 4 bases respectively, with 21 bases between them. CDR1 and CDR2 from the germline V gene are MGHDK and SYGVNS. The sort gate was single viable CD3+CD4+CD8-CD45RO+ cells for memory CD4+ T cells. CD4+ T cells were isolated by positive magnetic selection. As processed by the authors: After removing out-of-frame reads, approximately 2.2 million distinct TCRbeta sequences remained. Method: immunoSEQ multiplex PCR; TCRdb's copy keeps in-frame clones and lacks some. The V and J calls and the clone size are those of that table, but D and trimming were determined from the DNA. The data show almost 45,000 clones, 79% seen once.

The receptor was isolated from an adult in good health and CMV-seronegative. Sequences were obtained from memory CD4+ T cells from blood. This sequence joins TRBV25-1 and TRBJ2-2; D is possibly TRBD1 (6 bases). CDR3 nucleotides: TGTGCCAGCAGTGATTTCGGGACAAGTTCCCGTATCACCGGGGAGCTGTTTTTT. Protein sequence: CASSDFGTSSRITGELFF. The whole variable domain, filled in from reference TRBV25-1 and TRBJ2-2, reads EADIYQTPRYLVIGTGKKITLECSQTMGHDKMYWYQQDPGMELHLIHYSYGVNSTEKGDLSSESTVSRIRTEHFPLTLESARPSHTSQYLCASSDFGTSSRITGELFFGEGSRLTVL.